A single TCR beta chain is shown here with its context. Its target is unknown. This record comes from a study of cytomegalovirus exposure and HLA in healthy donors. The PCR contained 60 Vbeta and 13 Jbeta primers. TCRdb's copy holds only in-frame clones and misses some; the assay was immunoSEQ multiplex PCR. The sample shows 150,000 to 200,000 clones, about 75% of them seen only once. The study's findings and limits: Association of a missense DCLRE1C variant with TCR beta V- and J-gene trimming was reported in a later analysis.

The CDR3 consists of 13 residues. Germline loops: CDR1 MDHEN, CDR2 SYDVKM. The germline V and J ends were trimmed by 5 bases and 8 bases, with 12 bases remaining between them. The chain uses TRBV28 and TRBJ1-4; unclear D gene. Sequenced: PBMCs. This TCR was recovered from a man younger than 35 in good health and CMV-seropositive. The CDR3 reads CASSTGIEEKLFF. The CDR3 DNA sequence: TGTGCCAGCAGTACCGGGATAGAAGAAAAACTGTTTTTT.